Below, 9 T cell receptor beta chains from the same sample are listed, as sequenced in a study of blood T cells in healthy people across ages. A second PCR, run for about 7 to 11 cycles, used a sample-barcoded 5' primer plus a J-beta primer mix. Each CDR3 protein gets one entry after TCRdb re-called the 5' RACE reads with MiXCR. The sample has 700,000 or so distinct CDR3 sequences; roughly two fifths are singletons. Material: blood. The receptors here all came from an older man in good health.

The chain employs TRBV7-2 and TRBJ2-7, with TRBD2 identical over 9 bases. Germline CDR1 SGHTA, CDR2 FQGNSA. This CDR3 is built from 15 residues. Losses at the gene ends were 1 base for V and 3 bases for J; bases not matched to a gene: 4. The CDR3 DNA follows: TGTGCCAGCAGCTTAGGACTAGCGGACCTCTACGAGCAGTACTTC. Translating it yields CASSLGLADLYEQYF.

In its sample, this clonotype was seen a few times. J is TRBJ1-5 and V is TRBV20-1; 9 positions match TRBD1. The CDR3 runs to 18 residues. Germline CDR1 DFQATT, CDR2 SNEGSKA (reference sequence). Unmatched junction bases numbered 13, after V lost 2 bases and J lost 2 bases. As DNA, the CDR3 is TGCAGTGCTAGATCCACCCCGGGACAGGGAGGTCGCAATCAGCCCCAGCATTTT. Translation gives CSARSTPGQGGRNQPQHF.

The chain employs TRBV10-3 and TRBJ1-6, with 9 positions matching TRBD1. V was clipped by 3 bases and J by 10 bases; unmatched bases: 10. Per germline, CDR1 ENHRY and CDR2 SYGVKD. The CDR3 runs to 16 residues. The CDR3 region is CAISDSMDRGQSPLHF. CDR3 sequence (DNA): TGTGCCATCAGTGATTCGATGGACAGGGGACAATCACCCCTCCACTTT.

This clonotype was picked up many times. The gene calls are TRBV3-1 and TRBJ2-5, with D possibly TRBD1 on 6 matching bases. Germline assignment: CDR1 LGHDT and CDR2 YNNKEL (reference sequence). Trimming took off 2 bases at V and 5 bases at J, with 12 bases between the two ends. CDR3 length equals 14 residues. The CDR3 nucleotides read TGTGCCAGCAGCCAATATGAGGGGGACGAGACCCAGTACTTC. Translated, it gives CASSQYEGDETQYF.

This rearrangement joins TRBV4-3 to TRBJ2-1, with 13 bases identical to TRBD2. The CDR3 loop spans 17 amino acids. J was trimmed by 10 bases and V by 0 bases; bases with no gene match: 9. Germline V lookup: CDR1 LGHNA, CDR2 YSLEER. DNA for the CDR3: TGCGCCAGCAGCCAAGATTTCGGGACTAGCGGGATCCAGGAGCAGTTCTTC. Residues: CASSQDFGTSGIQEQFF.

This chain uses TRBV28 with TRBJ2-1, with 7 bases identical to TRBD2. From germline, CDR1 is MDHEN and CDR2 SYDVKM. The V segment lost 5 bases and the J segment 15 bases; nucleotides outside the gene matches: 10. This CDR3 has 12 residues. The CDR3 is CASSPQRREGFF. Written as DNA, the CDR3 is TGTGCCAGCAGTCCTCAGCGGAGGGAGGGGTTCTTC.

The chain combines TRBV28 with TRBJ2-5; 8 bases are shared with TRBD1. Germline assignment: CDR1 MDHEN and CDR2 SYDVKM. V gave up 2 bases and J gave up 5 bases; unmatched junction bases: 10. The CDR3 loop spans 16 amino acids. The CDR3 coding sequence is TGTGCCAGCAGTTTAATAAGGCAGGGGGCTTGGGAGACCCAGTACTTC. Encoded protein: CASSLIRQGAWETQYF.

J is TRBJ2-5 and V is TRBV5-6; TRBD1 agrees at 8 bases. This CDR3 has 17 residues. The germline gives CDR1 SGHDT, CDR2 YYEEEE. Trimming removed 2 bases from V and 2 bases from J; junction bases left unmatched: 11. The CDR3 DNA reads TGTGCCAGCAGCTTTCTGCCCACAGGGGGATATCAAGAGACCCAGTACTTC. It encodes CASSFLPTGGYQETQYF.

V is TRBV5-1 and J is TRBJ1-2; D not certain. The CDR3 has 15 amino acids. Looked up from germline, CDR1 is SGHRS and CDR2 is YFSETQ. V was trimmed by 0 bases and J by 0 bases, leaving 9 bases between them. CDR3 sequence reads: CASSLGTAANYGYTF. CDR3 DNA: TGCGCCAGCAGCTTGGGGACCGCCGCTAACTATGGCTACACCTTC.